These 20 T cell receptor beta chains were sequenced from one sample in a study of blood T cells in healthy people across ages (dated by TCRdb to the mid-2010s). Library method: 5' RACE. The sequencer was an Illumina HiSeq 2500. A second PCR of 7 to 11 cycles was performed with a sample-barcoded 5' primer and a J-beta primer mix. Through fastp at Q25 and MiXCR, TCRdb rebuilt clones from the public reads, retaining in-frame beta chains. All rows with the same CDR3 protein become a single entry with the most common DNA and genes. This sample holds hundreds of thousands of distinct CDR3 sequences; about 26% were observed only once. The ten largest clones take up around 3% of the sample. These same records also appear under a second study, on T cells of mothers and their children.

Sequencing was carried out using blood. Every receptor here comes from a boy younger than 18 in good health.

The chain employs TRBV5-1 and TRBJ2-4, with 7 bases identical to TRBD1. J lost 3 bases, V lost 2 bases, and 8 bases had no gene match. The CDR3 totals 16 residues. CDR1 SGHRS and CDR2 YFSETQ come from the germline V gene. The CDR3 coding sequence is TGCGCCAGCAGCTTTGGACAGGTCGGCTACAAAAACATTCAGTACTTC. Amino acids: CASSFGQVGYKNIQYF. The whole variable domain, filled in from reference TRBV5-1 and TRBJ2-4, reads KAGVTQTPRYLIKTRGQQVTLSCSPISGHRSVSWYQQTPGQGLQFLFEYFSETQRNKGNFPGRFSGRQFSNSRSEMNVSTLELGDSALYLCASSFGQVGYKNIQYFGAGTRLSVL.

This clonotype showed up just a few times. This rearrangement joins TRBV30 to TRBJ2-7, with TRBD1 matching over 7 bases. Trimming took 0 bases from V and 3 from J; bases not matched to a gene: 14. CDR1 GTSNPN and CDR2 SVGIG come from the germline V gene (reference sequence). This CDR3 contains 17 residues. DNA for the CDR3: TGTGCCTGGAGTGTACCCCACTCCGGGACAGAGAGCTACGAGCAGTACTTC. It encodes CAWSVPHSGTESYEQYF.

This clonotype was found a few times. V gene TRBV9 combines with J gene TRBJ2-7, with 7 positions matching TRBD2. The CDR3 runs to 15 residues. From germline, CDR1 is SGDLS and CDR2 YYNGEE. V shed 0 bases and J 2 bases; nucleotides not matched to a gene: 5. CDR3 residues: CASSVDPSGAYEQYF. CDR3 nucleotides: TGTGCCAGCAGCGTAGATCCGAGCGGGGCCTACGAGCAGTACTTC.

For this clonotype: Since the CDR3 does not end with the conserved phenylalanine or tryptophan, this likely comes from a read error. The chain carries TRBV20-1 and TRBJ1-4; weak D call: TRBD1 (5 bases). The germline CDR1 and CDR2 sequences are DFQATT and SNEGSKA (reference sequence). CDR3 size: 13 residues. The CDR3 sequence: CSTSEQGAEKLFL. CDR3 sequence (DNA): TGCAGTACTAGCGAGCAGGGAGCTGAAAAACTGTTTCTT.

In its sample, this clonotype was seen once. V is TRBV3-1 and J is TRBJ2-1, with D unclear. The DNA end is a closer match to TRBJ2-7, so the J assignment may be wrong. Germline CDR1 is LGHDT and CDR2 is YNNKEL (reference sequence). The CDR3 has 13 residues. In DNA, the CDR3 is TGTGCCAGCAGCCCTCCGTCCCCCTACGAGCAGTACTTC. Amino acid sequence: CASSPPSPYEQYF.

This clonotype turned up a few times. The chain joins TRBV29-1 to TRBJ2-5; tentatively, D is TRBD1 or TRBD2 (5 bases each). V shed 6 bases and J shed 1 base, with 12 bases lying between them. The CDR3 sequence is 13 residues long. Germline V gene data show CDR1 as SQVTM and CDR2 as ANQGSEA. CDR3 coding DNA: TGCAGCGTGCGTCCGGGGCCCCAAGAGACCCAGTACTTC. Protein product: CSVRPGPQETQYF. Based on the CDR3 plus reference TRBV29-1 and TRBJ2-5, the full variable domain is SAVISQKPSRDICQRGTSLTIQCQVDSQVTMMFWYRQQPGQSLTLIATANQGSEATYESGFVIDKFPISRPNLTFSTLTVSNMSPEDSSIYLCSVRPGPQETQYFGPGTRLLVL.

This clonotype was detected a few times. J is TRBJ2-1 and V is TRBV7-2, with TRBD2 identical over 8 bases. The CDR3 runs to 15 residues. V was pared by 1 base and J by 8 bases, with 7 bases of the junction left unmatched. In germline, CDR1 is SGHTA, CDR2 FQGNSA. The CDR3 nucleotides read TGTGCCAGCAGCTTAGGACGGGGGGGCCCGGATGAGCAGTTCTTC. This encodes CASSLGRGGPDEQFF.

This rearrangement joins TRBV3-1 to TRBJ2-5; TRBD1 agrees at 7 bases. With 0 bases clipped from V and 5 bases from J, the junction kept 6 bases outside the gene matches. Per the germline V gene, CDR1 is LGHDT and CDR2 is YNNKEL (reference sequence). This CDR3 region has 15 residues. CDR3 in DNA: TGTGCCAGCAGCCAAGATCGTATAGGGGGCGAGACCCAGTACTTC. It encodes CASSQDRIGGETQYF.

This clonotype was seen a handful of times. The CDR3 here is CASSDTGTSPIEQYF. CDR3 sequence (DNA): TGTGCCAGCAGCGACACCGGGACTAGCCCTATTGAGCAGTACTTC. This chain joins TRBV3-1 and TRBJ2-7, with 9 positions matching TRBD2. The V and J ends lost 5 bases and 7 bases, in that order; junction bases with no gene match: 12. Per germline, CDR1 LGHDT and CDR2 YNNKEL (reference sequence). The CDR3 runs 15 residues.

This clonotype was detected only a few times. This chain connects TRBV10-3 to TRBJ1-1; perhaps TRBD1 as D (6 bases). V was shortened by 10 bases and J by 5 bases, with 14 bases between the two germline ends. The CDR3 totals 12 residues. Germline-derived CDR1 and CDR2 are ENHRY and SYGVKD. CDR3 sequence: CATGTGATEAFF. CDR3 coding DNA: TGTGCCACGGGGACGGGGGCGACTGAAGCTTTCTTT.

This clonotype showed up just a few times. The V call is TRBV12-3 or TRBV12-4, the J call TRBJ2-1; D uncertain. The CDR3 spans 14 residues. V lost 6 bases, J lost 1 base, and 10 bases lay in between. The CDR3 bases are TGTGCCAGCAGCCCGCCTTTGTCCTACAATGAGCAGTTCTTC. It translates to CASSPPLSYNEQFF.

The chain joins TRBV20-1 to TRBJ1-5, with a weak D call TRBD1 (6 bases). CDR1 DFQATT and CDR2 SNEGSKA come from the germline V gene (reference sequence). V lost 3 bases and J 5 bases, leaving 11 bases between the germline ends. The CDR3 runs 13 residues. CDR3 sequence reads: CSASRPGDQPQHF. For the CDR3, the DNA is TGCAGTGCTAGTCGCCCAGGGGATCAGCCCCAGCATTTT.

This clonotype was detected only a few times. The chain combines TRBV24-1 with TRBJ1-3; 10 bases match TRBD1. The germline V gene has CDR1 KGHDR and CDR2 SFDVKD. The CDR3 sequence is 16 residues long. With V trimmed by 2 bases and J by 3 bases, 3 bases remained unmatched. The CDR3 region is CATSDWGQGLGNTIYF. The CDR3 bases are TGTGCCACCAGTGATTGGGGACAGGGGCTTGGAAACACCATATATTTT.

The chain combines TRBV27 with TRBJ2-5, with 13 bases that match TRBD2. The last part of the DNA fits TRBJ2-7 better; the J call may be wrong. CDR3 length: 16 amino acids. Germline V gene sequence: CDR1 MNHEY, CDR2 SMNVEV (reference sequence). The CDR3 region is CASGKLAGGPLNEQYF. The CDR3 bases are TGTGCCAGCGGCAAACTAGCGGGGGGGCCTCTTAACGAGCAGTACTTC.

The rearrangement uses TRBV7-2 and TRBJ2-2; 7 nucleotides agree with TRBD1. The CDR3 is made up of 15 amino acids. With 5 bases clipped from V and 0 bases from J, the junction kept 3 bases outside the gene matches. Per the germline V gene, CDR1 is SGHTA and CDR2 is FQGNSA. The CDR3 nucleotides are TGTGCCAGCAGCCGACAGGGATCGAACACCGGGGAGCTGTTTTTT. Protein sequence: CASSRQGSNTGELFF.

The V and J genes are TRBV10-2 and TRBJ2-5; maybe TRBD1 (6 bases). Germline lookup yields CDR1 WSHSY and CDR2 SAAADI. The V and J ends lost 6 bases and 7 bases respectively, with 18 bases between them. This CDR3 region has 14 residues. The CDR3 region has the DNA TGCGCCAGCAGCCCAGGGGATCGTCTGGGGACCCAGTACTTC. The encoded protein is CASSPGDRLGTQYF.

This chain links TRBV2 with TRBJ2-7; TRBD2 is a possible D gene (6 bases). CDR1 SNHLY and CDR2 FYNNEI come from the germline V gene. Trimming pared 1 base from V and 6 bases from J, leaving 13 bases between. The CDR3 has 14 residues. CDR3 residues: CASSEGLPGGEQYF. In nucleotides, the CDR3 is TGTGCCAGCAGTGAAGGGCTCCCCGGGGGCGAGCAGTACTTC.

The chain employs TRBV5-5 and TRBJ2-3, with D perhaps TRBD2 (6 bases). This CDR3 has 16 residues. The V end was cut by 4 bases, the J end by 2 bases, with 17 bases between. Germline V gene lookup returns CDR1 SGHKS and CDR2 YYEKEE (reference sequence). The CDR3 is CASSNNPGLTTDTQYF. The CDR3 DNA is TGTGCCAGCAGCAATAACCCGGGACTGACCACAGATACGCAGTATTTT.

This CDR3 reads CASSQGGDGIQYF. CDR3 bases: TGTGCCAGCAGTCAAGGGGGGGACGGCATTCAGTACTTC. This chain connects TRBV12-3 or TRBV12-4 to TRBJ2-4, with D possibly TRBD2 on 7 matching bases. The CDR3 sequence is 13 residues long. V dropped 5 bases and J dropped 9 bases, with 14 bases sitting between them.

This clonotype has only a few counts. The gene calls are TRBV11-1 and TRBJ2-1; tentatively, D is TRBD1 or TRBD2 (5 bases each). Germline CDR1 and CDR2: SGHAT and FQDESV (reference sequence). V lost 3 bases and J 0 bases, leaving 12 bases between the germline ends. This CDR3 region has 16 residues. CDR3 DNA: TGTGCCAGCAGCTTTAGAGGGGTGAGCTCCTACAATGAGCAGTTCTTC. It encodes CASSFRGVSSYNEQFF.